Reported below is one TCR beta chain. This clone was seen only once. It lacks a known antigen. Base qualities are not at hand, and no much larger clone is one base apart. The data stem from a study of shared clonotypes between healthy human individuals (TCRdb year 2020). For context, the study as a whole: The cohort comprised two women and a few men aged 18 to 49 years. Between about 0.94 and 8.9 billion PBMCs per donor were obtained by leukapheresis. Different laboratories and diverse techniques were used to prepare libraries and sequence TCR repertoires, to increase sequencing depth and limit assay-specific biases. For each donor, CD4 naive and CD4 memory were each given three plates, CD8 naive was given two plates, and CD8 memory was given one plate. Blood TCR repertoires of about five healthy adults were deeply sequenced to estimate repertoire size and the extent of clonotype sharing between individuals. Paper-wide results and their limitations: Sampling was limited to blood, and TCR repertoires in tissue likely differ from TCR repertoires in blood. Rarefaction of sorted-subset datasets indicated incomplete sequencing despite the large sequencing depth. Because the study included only a small number of donors, the genetic and exposure-history diversity represented was limited. Larger estimated clonotype richness was generally found for naive subsets than for memory subsets. Sharing across a handful of donors was observed for about 5% of naive CD4, about 4% of naive CD8, over 2% of memory CD4, and roughly 0.4% of memory CD8 clonotypes. Pairwise subsampling indicated that sequencing depth was expected to affect the degree of clonotype sharing among donors. Clonotypes shared by all four sorted-subset donors showed higher generation probabilities than non-shared clonotypes.

Using the deep immunoSEQ assay, TCR CDR3 regions were amplified from genomic DNA by multiplex PCR. Extracted genomic DNA from each cell subset was distributed evenly across all wells of several immunoSEQ 96-well plates, and each plate was treated as a replicate. Each replicate PCR for sorted subsets received about 0.2 ug genomic DNA, equal to about 30,000 T cell genomes. Purified libraries were measured with a Qubit 3.0 fluorometer, size-checked on a Bioanalyzer 2100, and measured again with the KAPA Library Quantification kit. A separate single-read 150-cycle Illumina NextSeq 550 flow cell was used to sequence each immunoSEQ 96-well plate. The study's processing was this. Because the immunoSEQ output held only junctional sequences and lacked quality scores, the filtering could not match the filtering applied to full-length reads. Sequences were annotated with PyIR, a Python wrapper for IgBLAST v1.9, using IMGT germline references to assign V/J genes and CDR3. Reads were removed for weak V/J assignments (E-value above 1e-6), missing CDR3, stop codons, out-of-frame junctions, or ambiguous translated residues. A V3J clonotype was defined by an identical inferred V gene, J gene, and CDR3 amino acid sequence. To compute the percentage overlap between repertoires, the number of shared unique clonotypes was divided by the size of the smaller repertoire. Repertoire richness was assessed with RTK rarefaction, the Chao1 estimator, and Recon v2.1 estimates of unobserved clonotypes. Generation probabilities were computed with OLGA for all TCRbeta clonotypes obtained by the gDNA method from four donors. TCRdb holds this immuneACCESS table with in-frame rearrangements only. Some clones are missing; in checked studies, unresolved V genes explain under half, and the rest has no known cause. D and trimming come from the DNA, and the V and J calls and clone size come from that table. Here the sample has around 2.5 million clones; over 85% occur a single time. 0.36% of the sample rests with the top ten.

After removal of 0 bases from V and 3 bases from J, the junction retains 10 bases not matched to a gene. From its cysteine to its phenylalanine, the CDR3 spans 18 amino acids. The CDR3 DNA has 54 bases and is translated from base 1. CDR1 and CDR2 are drawn from the germline V gene: MGHRA, YSYEKL. The donors were healthy, HIV-negative adults who had no recently reported acute infections or vaccinations. Every donor was a Caucasian adult living in Nashville, Tennessee, USA. Magnetic negative selection was used to enrich CD4+ T cells, after which naive cells were positively selected on CD45RA and the negative fraction became the memory subset. Blood was obtained by leukapheresis, after which PBMCs were separated by Ficoll-Histopaque density gradient centrifugation and cryopreserved in liquid nitrogen vapor phase. Analytical flow cytometry was used to check the purity and quantity of each magnetically sorted T cell population. Genomic DNA was isolated from every sorted fraction and measured by UV absorbance on a Nanodrop 2000c.

The V gene is TRBV4-1 and the J gene is TRBJ2-1, with TRBD1 identical over 8 junction bases. The sequenced sample consisted of naive CD4+ T cells from PBMCs. Read against the paper, the sample's cell subset or site label means: CD45RA+ positively selected. The clonotype comes from a man younger than 35 in good health. Some clones in this sample may be carry-over from other donors' samples. Read as DNA, the sequence is TGCGCCAGCAGCCAAGATCCCGGACAGGGAGCGATCTACAATGAGCAGTTCTTC. Its protein product is CASSQDPGQGAIYNEQFF.